Presented here are 22 T cell receptor beta chains from one specimen sequenced in a study of T cells in Graves' hyperthyroidism and ophthalmopathy. Amplified TCR beta CDR3 regions came from RNA transcripts. HTBI primers were used for first-round RT-PCR of the TCR CDR3. TCRdb itself ran the multiplex PCR reads through MiXCR, one entry per CDR3 protein. Among about 740,000 distinct CDR3 sequences, about 15% were seen once, and the ten largest hold roughly a tenth. Source material: blood. Receptor source: a woman between 18 and 29 years old with Graves' hyperthyroidism.

The chain recombines TRBV6-2 or TRBV6-3 with TRBJ2-5, with unresolved D. The CDR3 is 13 residues long. Trimming took 5 bases from V and 5 from J, leaving 12 bases between them. Per the germline V gene, CDR1 is MNHEY and CDR2 is SVGEGT. The CDR3 is CASSGPAGETQYF. CDR3 DNA: TGTGCCAGCAGTGGACCCGCCGGGGAGACCCAGTACTTC.

The rearrangement uses TRBV13 and TRBJ1-1; D remains unclear. V was shortened by 5 bases and J by 0 bases, with 16 bases between the two germline ends. The germline gives CDR1 PRHDT, CDR2 FYEKMQ (reference sequence). The CDR3 contains 16 residues. Written as DNA, the CDR3 is TGTGCCAGCAGCCCACGACCGAAATTAATGAACACTGAAGCTTTCTTT. Translated, it gives CASSPRPKLMNTEAFF.

The V call is TRBV29-1, the J call TRBJ2-1, with 9 bases identical to TRBD2. This CDR3 has 12 residues. With 4 bases clipped from V and 9 bases from J, the junction kept 4 bases outside the gene matches. Germline values: CDR1 SQVTM, CDR2 ANQGSEA. The CDR3 protein is CSVGGRVLEQFF. DNA for the CDR3: TGCAGCGTTGGCGGGAGGGTCCTTGAGCAGTTCTTC.

This clonotype has ten or more counts. The CDR3 loop reads CSAKLGGPNTEAFF. The CDR3 DNA sequence: TGCAGTGCTAAGCTGGGCGGTCCGAACACTGAAGCTTTCTTT. The chain employs TRBV20-1 and TRBJ1-1; no clear D. Germline CDR1 and CDR2: DFQATT and SNEGSKA (reference sequence). Trimming took off 4 bases at V and 1 base at J, with 13 bases between the two ends. This CDR3 comprises 14 residues.

This clonotype was detected ten times or more. This sequence joins TRBV20-1 and TRBJ2-2; 8 nucleotides line up with TRBD2. The CDR3 runs to 15 residues. The junction had 10 bases not matched to a gene; V was cut back by 6 bases and J by 4 bases. From germline, CDR1 is DFQATT and CDR2 SNEGSKA (reference sequence). CDR3 sequence: CSALLSGTGTGELFF. The CDR3 DNA is TGCAGTGCCCTCCTTAGCGGGACGGGCACCGGGGAGCTGTTTTTT.

The rearrangement uses TRBV18 and TRBJ2-1; 7 bases fit TRBD1. Germline V gene data show CDR1 as KGHSH and CDR2 as LQKENI. This CDR3 spans 17 amino acids. Germline trimming cut 2 bases from V and 6 bases from J; bases unmatched to any gene: 13. CDR3 DNA: TGTGCCAGCTCACCATGGTCAAGACAGGGCGGCCCCAATGAGCAGTTCTTC. It yields the protein CASSPWSRQGGPNEQFF. Together with reference TRBV18 and TRBJ2-1, the CDR3 gives the full variable domain: NAGVMQNPRHLVRRRGQEARLRCSPMKGHSHVYWYRQLPEEGLKFMVYLQKENIIDESGMPKERFSAEFPKEGPSILRIQQVVRGDSAAYFCASSPWSRQGGPNEQFFGPGTRLTVL.

This clonotype appeared many times. This chain joins TRBV27 and TRBJ2-1; 10 bases match TRBD2. The V and J ends lost 2 bases and 6 bases, in that order; junction bases with no gene match: 7. Germline CDR1 reads MNHEY; CDR2 reads SMNVEV (reference sequence). This CDR3 spans 16 amino acids. The CDR3 sequence is CASSLEYGLAANEQFF. CDR3 DNA sequence: TGTGCCAGCAGTTTAGAGTACGGACTAGCGGCCAATGAGCAGTTCTTC.

On this clonotype: A single base separates this from a much larger clone, so it may be a read error. The chain recombines TRBV27 with TRBJ2-7; tentatively, D is TRBD1 (5 bases). Between the trimmed V and J ends, which lost 3 bases and 6 bases, there was a span of 12 bases. The CDR3 is made up of 13 amino acids. From germline, CDR1 is MNHEY and CDR2 SMNVEV (reference sequence). CDR3 loop: CASSFIEGVEQYF. The CDR3 DNA sequence: TGTGCCAGCAGTTTTATAGAAGGGGTCGAGCAGTACTTC.

This clonotype showed up many times. The rearrangement uses TRBV7-8 and TRBJ2-1; 7 bases fit TRBD2. V shed 2 bases and J 9 bases; nucleotides not matched to a gene: 13. The CDR3 is 16 residues long. Germline V gives CDR1 SGHVS, CDR2 FQNEAQ. The CDR3 DNA sequence: TGTGCCAGCAGCTTATATGCGGGAGACCCGCCAATTGAGCAGTTCTTC. Translated, it gives CASSLYAGDPPIEQFF.

This clonotype was seen at least ten times. This chain joins TRBV3-1 and TRBJ2-7; a possible D gene is TRBD2 (7 bases). The germline CDR1 and CDR2 sequences are LGHDT and YNNKEL (reference sequence). The CDR3 covers 14 residues. V was shortened by 0 bases and J by 6 bases, with 12 bases between the two germline ends. The CDR3 region has the DNA TGTGCCAGCAGCCAAGATGTGGGGGGGGCCGAGCAGTACTTC. This sequence encodes CASSQDVGGAEQYF.

V is TRBV3-1 and J is TRBJ2-5; D remains ambiguous. Per germline, CDR1 LGHDT and CDR2 YNNKEL (reference sequence). Trimming shortened V by 4 bases and J by 3 bases, and 12 bases separated the two germline ends. The CDR3 sequence is 14 residues long. The CDR3 DNA is TGTGCCAGCAGCCCCCCCCCCCCCAAAGAGACCCAGTACTTC. Protein product: CASSPPPPKETQYF.

This clonotype was picked up many times. The rearrangement links TRBV2 to TRBJ2-1; 7 bases map to TRBD2. The trim removed 0 bases at V and 0 bases at J, leaving 8 bases unmatched. The CDR3 extends over 18 amino acids. Germline lookup yields CDR1 SNHLY and CDR2 FYNNEI. CDR3 region: CASSEAPSGGSSYNEQFF. For the CDR3, the DNA is TGTGCCAGCAGTGAAGCCCCTAGCGGAGGGAGCTCCTACAATGAGCAGTTCTTC.

This clonotype was counted between two and nine times. V gene TRBV5-1 combines with J gene TRBJ2-1, with TRBD2 matching over 15 bases. With V trimmed by 4 bases and J by 6 bases, 5 bases remained unmatched. Germline CDR1 reads SGHRS; CDR2 reads YFSETQ. The CDR3 has 16 amino acids. The CDR3 sequence: CASSTGTSGRTNEQFF. The CDR3 nucleotides read TGCGCCAGCAGCACGGGGACTAGCGGGAGGACCAATGAGCAGTTCTTC.

V and J are TRBV6-4 and TRBJ1-1; no firm D call. The ends were cut back, 2 bases at V and 2 bases at J, with 12 bases in the middle. This CDR3 is 15 amino acids long. Germline CDR1 MRHNA, CDR2 SNTAGT. The CDR3 protein is CASSDPSGSNTEAFF. The CDR3 DNA is TGTGCCAGCAGTGACCCGTCTGGGTCCAACACTGAAGCTTTCTTT.

This chain connects TRBV6-1 to TRBJ2-7; 8 nucleotides match TRBD2. The V gene's germline CDR1 is MNHNS and CDR2 SASEGT. The CDR3 is 15 residues long. V lost 6 bases, J lost 1 base, and 8 bases stayed unmatched. The CDR3 bases are TGTGCCAGCAGCGCGGGGGGAAAAGAATCCTACGAGCAGTACTTC. Translation gives CASSAGGKESYEQYF.

The chain combines TRBV5-1 with TRBJ2-6; possibly TRBD2 for D (5 bases). Germline-derived CDR1 and CDR2 are SGHRS and YFSETQ. The CDR3 is 16 amino acids. V gave up 4 bases and J gave up 0 bases, with 11 bases separating them. CDR3 loop: CASSVSGISGANVLTF. CDR3 coding DNA: TGCGCCAGCAGCGTCTCCGGGATCTCTGGGGCCAACGTCCTGACTTTC. The complete variable domain, with remaining parts taken from reference TRBV5-1 and TRBJ2-6, reads KAGVTQTPRYLIKTRGQQVTLSCSPISGHRSVSWYQQTPGQGLQFLFEYFSETQRNKGNFPGRFSGRQFSNSRSEMNVSTLELGDSALYLCASSVSGISGANVLTFGAGSRLTVL.

At least ten counts were recorded for this clonotype. This chain connects TRBV12-3 or TRBV12-4 to TRBJ1-2; TRBD1 matches at 7 bases. The V gene end was trimmed by 2 bases and the J gene end by 9 bases; junction bases not matched to a gene: 9. The CDR3 contains 14 residues. CDR3 sequence reads: CASSLKGQVYRYTF. The DNA of the CDR3 is TGTGCCAGCAGTTTAAAAGGACAGGTGTATCGCTACACCTTC.

This clonotype was detected ten times or more. V and J are TRBV3-1 and TRBJ2-7; 7 nucleotides match TRBD1. CDR1 LGHDT and CDR2 YNNKEL come from the germline V gene (reference sequence). V was clipped by 4 bases and J by 5 bases; unmatched bases: 8. The CDR3 loop spans 14 amino acids. The CDR3 region is CASSLGQVGNEQYF. DNA for the CDR3: TGTGCCAGCAGCCTTGGACAGGTGGGGAACGAGCAGTACTTC.

The table lists this clonotype with many counts. The chain joins TRBV12-3 or TRBV12-4 to TRBJ1-6; D not certain. The CDR3 extends over 16 amino acids. V was cut by 5 bases and J by 8 bases, with 19 bases left in between. The CDR3, as DNA: TGTGCCAGCAGTCCGCTGGGGAGGGAAGAAGATTCACCCCTCCACTTT. Protein product: CASSPLGREEDSPLHF.

This clonotype was seen only once. This may arise from a read error, as a much more abundant clone is one base away. This chain links TRBV7-3 with TRBJ2-3; 10 bases line up with TRBD2. CDR1 is SGHTA, CDR2 FQGTGA, per germline. The V gene end was trimmed by 5 bases and the J gene end by 2 bases; junction bases not matched to a gene: 10. The CDR3 runs to 17 residues. The CDR3 DNA follows: TGTGCCAGCAGCCCGCGACTGGGACTAGCGCTCACAGATACGCAGTATTTT. It translates to CASSPRLGLALTDTQYF.

The V call is TRBV24-1, the J call TRBJ2-3; 9 bases map to TRBD1. Trimming removed 3 bases from V and 3 bases from J; junction bases left unmatched: 6. The germline V gene has CDR1 KGHDR and CDR2 SFDVKD. This CDR3 is built from 16 residues. DNA for the CDR3: TGTGCCACCAGTGATGGGGACAGGGCGGTTACAGATACGCAGTATTTT. Its translation: CATSDGDRAVTDTQYF.

The CDR3 protein is CASSQRGFNTEAFF. The CDR3 DNA follows: TGCGCCAGCAGCCAGAGGGGGTTTAACACTGAAGCTTTCTTT. V is TRBV4-1 and J is TRBJ1-1; a weak D match, TRBD1 (6 bases). Germline V CDR1 and CDR2: MGHRA, YSYEKL. Trimming took 3 bases from V and 2 from J, leaving 10 bases between them. This CDR3 is built from 14 residues.